This T cell receptor (beta chain) was found in a study of Graves' ophthalmopathy and Graves' hyperthyroidism. Using RNA transcripts, the TCR beta CDR3 regions were amplified. Scientists carried out first-round RT-PCR using HTBI primers and then a second-round multiplex PCR. From the multiplex PCR reads, TCRdb called clonotypes with MiXCR, one entry per CDR3 protein. This table has 400,000 or so distinct CDR3 sequences, approximately 18% appearing once. Between the trimmed V and J ends, which lost 5 bases and 9 bases, there was a span of 10 bases. The CDR3 contains 11 residues. Germline V gives CDR1 MNHEY, CDR2 SMNVEV (reference sequence).

The TCR originated in an adult woman with stable Graves' hyperthyroidism. The genes are TRBV27 and TRBJ2-5; perhaps TRBD2 as D (6 bases). Input material: peripheral blood. In DNA, the CDR3 is TGTGCCAGCAGTCGAGGGGAGGCCCAGTACTTC. Amino acids: CASSRGEAQYF.